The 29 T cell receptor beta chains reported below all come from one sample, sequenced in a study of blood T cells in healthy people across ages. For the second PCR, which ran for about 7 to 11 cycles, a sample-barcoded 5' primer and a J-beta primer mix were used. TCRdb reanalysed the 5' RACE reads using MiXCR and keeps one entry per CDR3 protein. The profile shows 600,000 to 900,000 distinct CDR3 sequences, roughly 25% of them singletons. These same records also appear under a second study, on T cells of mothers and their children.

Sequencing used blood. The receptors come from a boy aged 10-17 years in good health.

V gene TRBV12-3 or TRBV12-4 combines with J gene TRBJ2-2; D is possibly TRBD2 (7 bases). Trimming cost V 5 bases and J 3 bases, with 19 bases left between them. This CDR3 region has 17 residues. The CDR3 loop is CASSDPLGGLYTGELFF. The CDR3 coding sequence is TGTGCCAGCAGTGACCCCCTAGGGGGACTATACACCGGGGAGCTGTTTTTT.

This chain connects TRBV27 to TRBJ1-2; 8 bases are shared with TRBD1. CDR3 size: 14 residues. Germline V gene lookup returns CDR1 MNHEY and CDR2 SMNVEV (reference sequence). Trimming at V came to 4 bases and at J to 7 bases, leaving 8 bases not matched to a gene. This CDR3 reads CASSSFHRGVGYTF. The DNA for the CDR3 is TGTGCCAGCAGTTCCTTCCACAGGGGGGTTGGCTACACCTTC.

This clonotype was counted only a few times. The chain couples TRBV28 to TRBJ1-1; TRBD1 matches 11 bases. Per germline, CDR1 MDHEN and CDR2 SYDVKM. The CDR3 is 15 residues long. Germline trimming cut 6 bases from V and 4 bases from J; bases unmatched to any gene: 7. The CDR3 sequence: CASSPGTGGSTEAFF. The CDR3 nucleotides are TGTGCCAGCAGCCCCGGGACAGGGGGGAGCACTGAAGCTTTCTTT.

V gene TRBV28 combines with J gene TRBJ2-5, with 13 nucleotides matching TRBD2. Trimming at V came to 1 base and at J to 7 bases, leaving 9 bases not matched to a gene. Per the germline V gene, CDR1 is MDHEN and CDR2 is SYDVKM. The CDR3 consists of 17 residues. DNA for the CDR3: TGTGCCAGCAGTTTATCCCCACACACTAGCGGGGGGGGGACCCAGTACTTC. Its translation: CASSLSPHTSGGGTQYF.

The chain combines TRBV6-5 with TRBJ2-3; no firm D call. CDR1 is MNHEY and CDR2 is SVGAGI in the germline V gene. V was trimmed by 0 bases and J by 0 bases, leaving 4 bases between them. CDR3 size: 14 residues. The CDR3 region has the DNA TGTGCCAGCAGTTACTCTGAGAGCACAGATACGCAGTATTTT. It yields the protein CASSYSESTDTQYF.

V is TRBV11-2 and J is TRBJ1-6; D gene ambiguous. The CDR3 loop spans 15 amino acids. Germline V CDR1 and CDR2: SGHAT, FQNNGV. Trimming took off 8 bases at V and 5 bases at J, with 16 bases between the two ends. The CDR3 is CASGEVKGNNSPLHF. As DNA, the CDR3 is TGTGCCAGCGGCGAAGTCAAGGGCAATAATTCACCCCTCCACTTT.

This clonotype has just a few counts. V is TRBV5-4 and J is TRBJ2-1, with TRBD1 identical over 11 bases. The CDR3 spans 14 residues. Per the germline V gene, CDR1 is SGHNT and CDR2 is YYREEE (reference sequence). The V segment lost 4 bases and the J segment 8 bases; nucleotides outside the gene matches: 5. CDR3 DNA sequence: TGTGCCAGCAGCCGGACAGGGGGCCGGGATGAGCAGTTCTTC. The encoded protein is CASSRTGGRDEQFF.

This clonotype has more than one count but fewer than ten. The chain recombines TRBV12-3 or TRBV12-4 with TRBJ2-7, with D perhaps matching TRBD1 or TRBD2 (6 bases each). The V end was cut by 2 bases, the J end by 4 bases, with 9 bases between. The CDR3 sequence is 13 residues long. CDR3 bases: TGTGCCAGCAGTTTAAAGGGGGGATACGAGCAGTACTTC. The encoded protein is CASSLKGGYEQYF.

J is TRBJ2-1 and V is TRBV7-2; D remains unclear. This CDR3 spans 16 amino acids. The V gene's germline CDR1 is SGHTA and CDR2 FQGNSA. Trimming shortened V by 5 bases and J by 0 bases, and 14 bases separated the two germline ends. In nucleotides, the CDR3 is TGTGCCAGCAGCCTCCAGGTCGGCAGCTCCTACAATGAGCAGTTCTTC. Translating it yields CASSLQVGSSYNEQFF. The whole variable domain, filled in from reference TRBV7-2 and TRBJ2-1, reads GAGVSQSPSNKVTEKGKDVELRCDPISGHTALYWYRQSLGQGLEFLIYFQGNSAPDKSGLPSDRFSAERTGGSVSTLTIQRTQQEDSAVYLCASSLQVGSSYNEQFFGPGTRLTVL.

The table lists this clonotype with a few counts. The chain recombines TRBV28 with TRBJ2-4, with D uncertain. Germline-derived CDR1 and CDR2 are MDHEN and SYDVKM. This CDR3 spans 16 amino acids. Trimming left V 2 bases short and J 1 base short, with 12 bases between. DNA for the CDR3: TGTGCCAGCAGTTTAGTGGACCTCTCGGCCAAAAACATTCAGTACTTC. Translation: CASSLVDLSAKNIQYF.

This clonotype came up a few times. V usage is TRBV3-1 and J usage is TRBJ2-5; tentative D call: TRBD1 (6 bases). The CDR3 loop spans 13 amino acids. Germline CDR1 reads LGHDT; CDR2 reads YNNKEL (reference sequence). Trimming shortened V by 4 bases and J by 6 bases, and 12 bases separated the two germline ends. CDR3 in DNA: TGTGCCAGCAGCCGCGAGGGGGAACAGACCCAGTACTTC. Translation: CASSREGEQTQYF.

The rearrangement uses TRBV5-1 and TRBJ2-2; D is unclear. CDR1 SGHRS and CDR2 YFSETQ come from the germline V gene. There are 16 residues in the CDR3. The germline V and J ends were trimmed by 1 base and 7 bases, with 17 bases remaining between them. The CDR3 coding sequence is TGCGCCAGCAGCTTGAGAGGTCACGGCGACGGCGGGGAGCTGTTTTTT. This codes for CASSLRGHGDGGELFF.

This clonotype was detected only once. CDR3 in amino acids: CASSEGGGLLNTEAFF. As DNA, the CDR3 is TGTGCCAGCAGTGAAGGTGGGGGTCTTCTGAACACTGAAGCTTTCTTT. This chain joins TRBV25-1 and TRBJ1-1, with D perhaps matching TRBD1 (5 bases). The length of the CDR3 is 16 residues. Germline-derived CDR1 and CDR2 are MGHDK and SYGVNS. Trimming removed 2 bases at V and 0 bases at J, with 13 bases between. Supplemented by reference TRBV25-1 and TRBJ1-1, the full variable domain reads EADIYQTPRYLVIGTGKKITLECSQTMGHDKMYWYQQDPGMELHLIHYSYGVNSTEKGDLSSESTVSRIRTEHFPLTLESARPSHTSQYLCASSEGGGLLNTEAFFGQGTRLTVV.

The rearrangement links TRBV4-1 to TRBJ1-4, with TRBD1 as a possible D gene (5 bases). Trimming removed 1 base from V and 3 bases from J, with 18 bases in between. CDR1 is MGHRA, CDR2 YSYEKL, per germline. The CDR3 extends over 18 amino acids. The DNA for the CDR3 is TGCGCCAGCAGCCAAGGGGCGGGTGGGGGAATGGCTAATGAAAAACTGTTTTTT. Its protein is CASSQGAGGGMANEKLFF.

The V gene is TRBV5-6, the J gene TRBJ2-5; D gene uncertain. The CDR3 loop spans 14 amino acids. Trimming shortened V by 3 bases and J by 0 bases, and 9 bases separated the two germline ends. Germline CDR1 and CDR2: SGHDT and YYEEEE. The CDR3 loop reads CASSSPSNQETQYF. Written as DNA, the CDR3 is TGTGCCAGCAGCTCCCCCTCGAACCAAGAGACCCAGTACTTC.

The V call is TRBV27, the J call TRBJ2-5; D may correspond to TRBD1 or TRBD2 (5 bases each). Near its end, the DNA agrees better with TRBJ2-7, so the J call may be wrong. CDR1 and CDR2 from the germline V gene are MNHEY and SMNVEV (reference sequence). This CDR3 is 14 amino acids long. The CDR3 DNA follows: TGTGCCAGCAGTTTAATGGGACGGAACTACGAGCAGTACTTC. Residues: CASSLMGRNYEQYF.

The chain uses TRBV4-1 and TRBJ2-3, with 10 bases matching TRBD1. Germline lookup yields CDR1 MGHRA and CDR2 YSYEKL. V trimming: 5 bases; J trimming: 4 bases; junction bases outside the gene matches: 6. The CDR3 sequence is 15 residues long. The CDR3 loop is CASSGGTGVADTQYF. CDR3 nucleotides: TGCGCCAGCAGCGGAGGGACAGGGGTAGCAGATACGCAGTATTTT.

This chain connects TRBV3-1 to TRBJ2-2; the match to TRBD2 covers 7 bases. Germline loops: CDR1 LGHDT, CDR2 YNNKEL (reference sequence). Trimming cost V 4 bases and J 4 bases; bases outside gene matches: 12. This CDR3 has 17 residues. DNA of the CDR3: TGTGCCAGCAGCCCCTCCGGGCTAGCGGCCATCACCGGGGAGCTGTTTTTT. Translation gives CASSPSGLAAITGELFF.

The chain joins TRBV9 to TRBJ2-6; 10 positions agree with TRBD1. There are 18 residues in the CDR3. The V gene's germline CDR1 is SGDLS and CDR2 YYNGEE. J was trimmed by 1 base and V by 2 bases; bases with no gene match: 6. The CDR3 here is CASSVGQGRRSGANVLTF. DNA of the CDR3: TGTGCCAGCAGCGTGGGACAGGGGAGGAGGTCTGGGGCCAACGTCCTGACTTTC.

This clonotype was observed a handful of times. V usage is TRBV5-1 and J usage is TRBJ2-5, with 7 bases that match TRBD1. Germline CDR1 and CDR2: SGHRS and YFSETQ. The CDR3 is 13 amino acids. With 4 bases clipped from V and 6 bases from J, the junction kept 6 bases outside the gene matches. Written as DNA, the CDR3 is TGCGCCAGCAGCAGGGGGCGCGAACAGACCCAGTACTTC. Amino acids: CASSRGREQTQYF. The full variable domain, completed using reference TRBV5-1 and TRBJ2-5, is KAGVTQTPRYLIKTRGQQVTLSCSPISGHRSVSWYQQTPGQGLQFLFEYFSETQRNKGNFPGRFSGRQFSNSRSEMNVSTLELGDSALYLCASSRGREQTQYFGPGTRLLVL.

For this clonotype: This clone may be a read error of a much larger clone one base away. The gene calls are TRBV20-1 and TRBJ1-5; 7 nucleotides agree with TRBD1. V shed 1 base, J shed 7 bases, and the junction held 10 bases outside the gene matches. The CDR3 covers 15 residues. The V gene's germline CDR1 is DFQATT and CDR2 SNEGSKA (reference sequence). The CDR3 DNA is TGCAGTGCTAGAGCTATAGGGGGCGTCGGCCAGCCCCAGCATTTT. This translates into CSARAIGGVGQPQHF.

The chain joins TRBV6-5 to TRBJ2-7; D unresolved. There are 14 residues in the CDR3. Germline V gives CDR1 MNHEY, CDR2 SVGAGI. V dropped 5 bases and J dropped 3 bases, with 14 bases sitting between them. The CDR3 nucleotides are TGTGCCAGCAGTACCTTGGCCGGTGTCTACGAGCAGTACTTC. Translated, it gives CASSTLAGVYEQYF.

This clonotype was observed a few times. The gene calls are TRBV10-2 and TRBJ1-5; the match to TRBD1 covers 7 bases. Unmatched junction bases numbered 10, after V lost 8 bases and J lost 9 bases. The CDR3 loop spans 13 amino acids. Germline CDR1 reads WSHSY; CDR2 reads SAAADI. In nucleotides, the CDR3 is TGCGCCAGCCGGGGGGACAGCGGACGGCCCCAGCATTTT. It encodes CASRGDSGRPQHF.

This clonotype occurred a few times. CDR3 sequence (DNA): TGCAGTGCTAGAGATCTCCTTATTTACGAGCAGTACTTC. Amino acid sequence: CSARDLLIYEQYF. The rearrangement links TRBV20-1 to TRBJ2-7; the D is unclear. Germline V gives CDR1 DFQATT, CDR2 SNEGSKA (reference sequence). Trimming shortened V by 0 bases and J by 4 bases, and 10 bases separated the two germline ends. The CDR3 spans 13 residues.

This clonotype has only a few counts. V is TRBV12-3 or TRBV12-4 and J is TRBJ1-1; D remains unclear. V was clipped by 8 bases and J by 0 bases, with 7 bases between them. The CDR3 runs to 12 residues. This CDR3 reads CASGLLNTEAFF. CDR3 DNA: TGTGCCAGCGGTCTGTTGAACACTGAAGCTTTCTTT.

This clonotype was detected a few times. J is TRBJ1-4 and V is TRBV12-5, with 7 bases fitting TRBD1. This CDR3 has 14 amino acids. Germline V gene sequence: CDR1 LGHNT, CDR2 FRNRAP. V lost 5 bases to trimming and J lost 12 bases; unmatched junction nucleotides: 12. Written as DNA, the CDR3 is TGTGCTAGTGGTCCTGGACAGGTTGGCGAAGAACTGTTTTTT. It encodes CASGPGQVGEELFF.

This CDR3 is CSARVGLAENIQYF. DNA of the CDR3: TGCAGTGCTAGAGTGGGACTAGCGGAAAACATTCAGTACTTC. V and J are TRBV20-1 and TRBJ2-4; 11 bases map to TRBD2. This CDR3 has 14 residues. Germline assignment: CDR1 DFQATT and CDR2 SNEGSKA (reference sequence). Unmatched junction bases numbered 1, after V lost 1 base and J lost 5 bases.

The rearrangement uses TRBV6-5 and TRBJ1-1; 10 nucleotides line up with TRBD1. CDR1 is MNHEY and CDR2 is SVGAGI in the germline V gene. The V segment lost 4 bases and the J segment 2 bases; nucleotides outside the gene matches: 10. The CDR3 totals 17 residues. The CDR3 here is CASSCSIGTGVNTEAFF. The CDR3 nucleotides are TGTGCCAGCAGTTGCTCGATTGGGACAGGGGTCAACACTGAAGCTTTCTTT.

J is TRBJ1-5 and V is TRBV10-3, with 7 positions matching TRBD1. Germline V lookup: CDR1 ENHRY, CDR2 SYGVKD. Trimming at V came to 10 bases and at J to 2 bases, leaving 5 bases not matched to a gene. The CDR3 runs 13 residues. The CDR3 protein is CATGDSRNQPQHF. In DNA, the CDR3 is TGTGCCACTGGGGACAGCCGCAATCAGCCCCAGCATTTT.